These 10 T cell receptor beta chains share one sample of origin, sequenced in a study of cytomegalovirus exposure and HLA in healthy donors. PCR primers comprised 60 Vbeta and 13 Jbeta primers. Clones were read by immunoSEQ multiplex PCR, and TCRdb kept only the in-frame ones, dropping some. This sample lists about 58,000 clones; its ten largest clones have about 4%. Material: PBMCs. The receptors here all came from a male donor in good health and CMV-seronegative.

J is TRBJ2-3 and V is TRBV9; D perhaps matches TRBD1 (5 bases). Trimming removed 0 bases at V and 5 bases at J, with 10 bases between. CDR3 length: 14 residues. Germline V gene data show CDR1 as SGDLS and CDR2 as YYNGEE. The CDR3, as DNA: TGTGCCAGCAGCGTAGCCAGGGCGGAAGATACGCAGTATTTT. Protein sequence: CASSVARAEDTQYF.

The chain couples TRBV5-1 to TRBJ1-1; no clear D gene. Per germline, CDR1 SGHRS and CDR2 YFSETQ. This CDR3 has 14 amino acids. Trimming took 0 bases from V and 3 from J, leaving 9 bases between them. CDR3 bases: TGCGCCAGCAGCTTGGCCGATAGTGACACTGAAGCTTTCTTT. Its translation: CASSLADSDTEAFF.

The V gene is TRBV28, the J gene TRBJ2-1, with a tentative D call TRBD2 (7 bases). The CDR3 has 15 residues. V lost 7 bases, J lost 5 bases, and 18 bases lay in between. Germline V gene lookup returns CDR1 MDHEN and CDR2 SYDVKM. The CDR3, as DNA: TGTGCCAGCACCCGAGGGGGGGGATCCGACAATGAGCAGTTCTTC. Translated: CASTRGGGSDNEQFF.

This sequence joins TRBV5-4 and TRBJ2-5; a possible D gene is TRBD1 (5 bases). The last part of the DNA fits TRBJ2-7 better; the J call may be wrong. Germline V gene lookup returns CDR1 SGHNT and CDR2 YYREEE (reference sequence). This CDR3 region has 15 residues. The DNA for the CDR3 is TGTGCCAGCAGCTTGGATCCAGGGTCGGCCTACGAGCAGTACTTC. Protein: CASSLDPGSAYEQYF.

The V call is TRBV29-1, the J call TRBJ2-2; weak D call: TRBD2 (7 bases). V was pared by 3 bases and J by 4 bases, with 12 bases between. CDR1 is SQVTM, CDR2 ANQGSEA, per germline. The CDR3 sequence is 14 residues long. The CDR3 protein is CSVDGGGLTGELFF. The CDR3 coding sequence is TGCAGCGTTGATGGCGGGGGCCTCACCGGGGAGCTGTTTTTT.

The rearrangement joins TRBV4-3 to TRBJ1-3; D unclear. Trimming pared 0 bases from V and 4 bases from J, leaving 7 bases between. Looked up from germline, CDR1 is LGHNA and CDR2 is YSLEER. This CDR3 is 14 amino acids long. The CDR3 sequence: CASSQDLGGNTIYF. Here the CDR3 DNA reads TGCGCCAGCAGCCAAGATCTAGGAGGAAACACCATATATTTT.

As DNA, the CDR3 is TGTGCCAGCAGAGGGGTCCGAGAGAGGAACACTGAAGCTTTCTTT. This gives the protein CASRGVRERNTEAFF. The chain uses TRBV7-9 and TRBJ1-1; tentative D call: TRBD1 (5 bases). V was cut by 6 bases and J by 1 base, with 15 bases left in between. This CDR3 is built from 15 residues. CDR1 SEHNR and CDR2 FQNEAQ come from the germline V gene (reference sequence).

As to this clone: One end of the junction is discordant with germline, which a read error may explain. This sample includes further DNA sequences coding for the same CDR3. The chain has TRBV30 and TRBJ2-2, with a possible D match to TRBD1 (6 bases). CDR3 size: 13 residues. The V gene's germline CDR1 is GTSNPN and CDR2 SVGIG (reference sequence). Here the CDR3 reads CAWSVGGAGELFF. CDR3 DNA: TGTGCCTGGAGTGTAGGGGGAGCCGGTGAGCTGTTTTTT. Using reference TRBV30 and TRBJ2-2 for the parts outside the CDR3, the full variable domain is SQTIHQWPATLVQPVGSPLSLECTVEGTSNPNLYWYRQAAGRGLQLLFYSVGIGQISSEVPQNLSASRPQDRQFILSSKKLLLSDSGFYLCAWSVGGAGELFFGEGSRLTVL.

V is TRBV11-3 and J is TRBJ2-1; TRBD2 agrees at 7 bases. The germline gives CDR1 SGHNT, CDR2 YENEEA. Unmatched junction bases numbered 15, after V lost 4 bases and J lost 3 bases. The CDR3 totals 18 residues. CDR3 in amino acids: CASSSEHGGRNHYNEQFF. As DNA, the CDR3 is TGTGCCAGCAGCTCCGAGCATGGCGGGAGAAATCACTACAATGAGCAGTTCTTC.

The chain has TRBV11-3 and TRBJ2-1, with D hard to call. The CDR3 is 13 amino acids. The V end was cut by 1 base, the J end by 5 bases, with 6 bases between. CDR1 and CDR2 from the germline V gene are SGHNT and YENEEA. The DNA for the CDR3 is TGTGCCAGCAGCTTAGGTCTTGACAATGAGCAGTTCTTC. This gives the protein CASSLGLDNEQFF.